The 16 T cell receptor beta chains below were found in one sample sequenced in a study of cytomegalovirus exposure and HLA in healthy donors. Amplification used 60 Vbeta primers and 13 Jbeta primers. TCRdb's table, derived via immunoSEQ multiplex PCR, lists solely in-frame clones and lacks some. Of roughly 130,000 clones in the sample, almost 80% were seen once. The sequencing input was PBMCs. The receptors were sampled from a man younger than 30 in good health and CMV-seronegative.

The CDR3 nucleotides read TGTGCCAGCAGCTTAACAGGGATCGAGCAGTACTTC. It is translated as CASSLTGIEQYF. The chain uses TRBV13 and TRBJ2-7, with D perhaps matching TRBD1 (6 bases). This CDR3 spans 12 amino acids. Germline assignment: CDR1 PRHDT and CDR2 FYEKMQ (reference sequence). V shed 2 bases and J shed 6 bases, with 8 bases lying between them.

The chain is built from TRBV10-3 and TRBJ2-7; tentatively, D is TRBD1 (5 bases). Germline V gene data show CDR1 as ENHRY and CDR2 as SYGVKD. Trimming took 2 bases from V and 3 from J, leaving 11 bases between them. This CDR3 has 14 residues. CDR3 sequence reads: CAISEDSSDYEQYF. DNA of the CDR3: TGTGCCATCAGTGAGGACAGCTCTGACTACGAGCAGTACTTC.

Note on this clone: The junction departs from germline at one end; a sequencing error may be responsible. V gene TRBV7-9 combines with J gene TRBJ1-1, with D uncertain. The CDR3 loop spans 11 amino acids. The V gene's germline CDR1 is SEHNR and CDR2 FQNEAQ (reference sequence). The CDR3 sequence: CSSSLVREAFF. The CDR3 bases are TGTTCCAGCAGCTTAGTACGGGAAGCTTTCTTT. The full variable domain, its missing parts supplied by reference TRBV7-9 and TRBJ1-1, is DTGVSQNPRHKITKRGQNVTFRCDPISEHNRLYWYRQTLGQGPEFLTYFQNEAQLEKSRLLSDRFSAERPKGSFSTLEIQRTEQGDSAMYLCSSSLVREAFFGQGTRLTVV.

This clone was detected only once. V and J are TRBV4-1 and TRBJ2-5, with 8 bases fitting TRBD1. The J call may be incorrect, as the DNA end agrees better with TRBJ2-7. Germline V gene sequence: CDR1 MGHRA, CDR2 YSYEKL. The CDR3 loop spans 17 amino acids. CDR3 sequence: CASSQDTFTGGYYEQYF. CDR3 DNA: TGCGCCAGCAGCCAAGATACTTTCACAGGGGGGTACTACGAGCAGTACTTC.

This clone was observed once. V is TRBV11-1 and J is TRBJ2-7; unclear D gene. CDR1 SGHAT and CDR2 FQDESV come from the germline V gene (reference sequence). With 1 base removed from V and 2 bases from J, the gap between germline ends came to 6 bases. CDR3 size: 13 residues. CDR3: CASSLGRAYEQYF. In nucleotides, the CDR3 is TGTGCCAGCAGCTTAGGACGGGCCTACGAGCAGTACTTC.

The V and J genes are TRBV4-3 and TRBJ2-7; possible D gene TRBD1, 6 bases. V gave up 0 bases and J gave up 1 base, with 10 bases separating them. The CDR3 sequence is 15 residues long. The germline V gene encodes CDR1 LGHNA and CDR2 YSLEER. The CDR3 coding sequence is TGCGCCAGCAGCCAAGACCCAGGGGCATCCTACGAGCAGTACTTC. This sequence encodes CASSQDPGASYEQYF.

The rearrangement uses TRBV9 and TRBJ2-2, with TRBD1 matching 7 bases. J was trimmed by 5 bases and V by 4 bases; bases with no gene match: 8. This CDR3 contains 15 residues. Germline V gene data show CDR1 as SGDLS and CDR2 as YYNGEE. CDR3 residues: CASSLSGGRTGELFF. In nucleotides, the CDR3 is TGTGCCAGCAGCCTTTCAGGGGGTCGAACCGGGGAGCTGTTTTTT.

The chain recombines TRBV5-4 with TRBJ2-7; 9 bases are a match to TRBD1. The CDR3 totals 14 residues. The V and J ends lost 4 bases and 6 bases, in that order; junction bases with no gene match: 8. Per germline, CDR1 SGHNT and CDR2 YYREEE (reference sequence). In DNA form, the CDR3 reads TGTGCCAGCAGCCCTAAAGGGGACAGGGCCGAGCAGTACTTC. It is translated as CASSPKGDRAEQYF.

The chain carries TRBV27 and TRBJ2-7; possibly TRBD2 for D (6 bases). CDR3 length: 15 residues. V was pared by 4 bases and J by 2 bases, with 15 bases between. Germline CDR1 is MNHEY and CDR2 is SMNVEV (reference sequence). CDR3 loop: CASSSRRGSAYEQYF. The CDR3, as DNA: TGTGCCAGCAGTTCCCGCCGGGGGTCGGCCTACGAGCAGTACTTC.

The V call is TRBV11-3, the J call TRBJ1-3; a weak D match, TRBD1 (6 bases). Germline V gene sequence: CDR1 SGHNT, CDR2 YENEEA. CDR3 size: 15 residues. Trimming cost V 5 bases and J 2 bases, with 13 bases left between them. The CDR3 protein is CASSKSGQPGNTIYF. CDR3 bases: TGTGCCAGCAGCAAGTCGGGACAACCTGGAAACACCATATATTTT.

The DNA for the CDR3 is TGTGCCAGCAGTGGAGGACCGACCATGGGGATGGAGTACTTC. It yields the protein CASSGGPTMGMEYF. V is TRBV27 and J is TRBJ2-7; a possible D gene is TRBD2 (5 bases). There are 14 residues in the CDR3. Looked up from germline, CDR1 is MNHEY and CDR2 is SMNVEV (reference sequence). Trimming cost V 5 bases and J 11 bases, with 22 bases left between them.

The chain uses TRBV13 and TRBJ1-5, with D unresolved. Germline CDR1 and CDR2: PRHDT and FYEKMQ (reference sequence). The CDR3 length is 15 residues. Deletions cut 0 bases from V and 2 bases from J, with 8 bases between. CDR3 loop: CASSLGRGRNQPQHF. Written as DNA, the CDR3 is TGTGCCAGCAGCTTAGGCCGAGGTCGCAATCAGCCCCAGCATTTT.

This rearrangement joins TRBV7-2 to TRBJ2-7; D is uncertain. Trimming removed 1 base from V and 0 bases from J, with 7 bases in between. CDR1 SGHTA and CDR2 FQGNSA come from the germline V gene. This CDR3 is 14 amino acids long. CDR3 DNA: TGTGCCAGCAGCTTAGGCAGGTTCTCCTACGAGCAGTACTTC. Translation gives CASSLGRFSYEQYF. Using reference TRBV7-2 and TRBJ2-7 for the parts outside the CDR3, the full variable domain is GAGVSQSPSNKVTEKGKDVELRCDPISGHTALYWYRQSLGQGLEFLIYFQGNSAPDKSGLPSDRFSAERTGGSVSTLTIQRTQQEDSAVYLCASSLGRFSYEQYFGPGTRLTVT.

This chain links TRBV5-1 with TRBJ2-7; tentative D call: TRBD2 (5 bases). The end of the DNA is better explained by TRBJ2-5, so the J call may be wrong. The germline CDR1 and CDR2 sequences are SGHRS and YFSETQ. The CDR3 spans 15 residues. Here the CDR3 DNA reads TGCGCCAGCAGCTTGTCGGGGAAAAACCAAGAGACCCAGTACTTC. It specifies CASSLSGKNQETQYF.

V is TRBV29-1 and J is TRBJ1-1; D gene uncertain. The length of the CDR3 is 12 residues. Germline CDR1 reads SQVTM; CDR2 reads ANQGSEA. V was cut by 6 bases and J by 3 bases, with 11 bases left in between. The CDR3, as DNA: TGCAGCGTAATGGACGGGGACACTGAAGCTTTCTTT. Its protein product is CSVMDGDTEAFF.

This clone showed up just once. V gene TRBV7-9 combines with J gene TRBJ2-5; D perhaps matches TRBD1 (6 bases). The germline V gene has CDR1 SEHNR and CDR2 FQNEAQ (reference sequence). This CDR3 is built from 14 residues. The V gene lost 5 bases and the J gene lost 9 bases, with 19 bases spanning the gap. The CDR3 bases are TGTGCCAGCAGCCCCGCCCGGGACACCCTTCCCCAGTACTTC. This gives the protein CASSPARDTLPQYF.